A selection of T cell receptor beta chains follows, all from one sample in a study of patients and donors after allogeneic stem cell transplantation. TCRdb re-analysed the RT-PCR reads in MiXCR, keeping a single row per CDR3 protein. The sample has about 88,000 distinct CDR3 sequences; under 50% are singletons. Sequencing input: blood, either unsorted or a sorted T cell fraction (not recorded which). The receptors here all came from a human donor who was either an allogeneic HSCT recipient or a stem cell or donor lymphocyte infusion donor (not recorded which). It is not recorded whose cells these are; they may come from a transplant donor. The CDR3 runs from the conserved cysteine through the conserved F or W. Fields, in order: V gene, D gene, clone size, J gene, CDR3 protein, CDR3 DNA. D genes are given only for firm matches. Some rows have no size entry. The others give once, few or many, or a class for an expanded clone.

>TRBV6-5|TRBD1|few|TRBJ1-1
CASSYFGTGGSEAFF
TGTGCCAGCAGTTACTTCGGGACAGGGGGCAGTGAAGCTTTCTTT
>TRBV7-9|TRBD2|few|TRBJ2-1
CASNGERDVYNEQFF
TGTGCCAGTAATGGTGAGCGGGACGTCTACAATGAGCAGTTCTTC
>TRBV9|.|few|TRBJ1-2
CASSVGTTHNYGYTF
TGTGCCAGCAGCGTGGGGACGACACATAACTATGGCTACACCTTC
>TRBV28|.|.|TRBJ2-2
CASSPVGHTGTGELFF
TGTGCCAGCAGTCCGGTTGGACATACTGGCACCGGGGAGCTGTTTTTT
>TRBV7-9|TRBD1|.|TRBJ1-4
CASSSGQKNEKLFF
TGTGCCAGCAGCTCGGGACAGAAAAATGAAAAACTGTTTTTT
>TRBV7-9|.|.|TRBJ2-2
CASSSHYGRLFF
TGTGCCAGCAGCTCCCATTACGGGAGGCTGTTTTTT
>TRBV28|.|.|TRBJ1-3
CASSFDVLRGNTIYF
TGTGCCAGCAGTTTCGATGTCCTCCGGGGAAACACCATATATTTT
>TRBV14|.|.|TRBJ1-3
CASSADGTGNTIYF
TGTGCCAGCAGCGCAGACGGAACTGGAAACACCATATATTTT
>TRBV12-3/TRBV12-4|.|few|TRBJ1-5
CASSRQSGVQPQHF
TGTGCCAGCAGTCGACAGTCAGGGGTCCAGCCCCAGCATTTT
>TRBV12-3/TRBV12-4|.|once|TRBJ1-3
CASSLGLGRAGNTIYF
TGTGCCAGCAGTTTAGGGCTGGGGAGAGCTGGAAACACCATATATTTT
>TRBV7-2|TRBD1|.|TRBJ1-5
CASSSGTGLSNQPQHF
TGTGCCAGCAGTTCTGGGACAGGGTTGAGCAATCAGCCCCAGCATTTT
>TRBV3-1|.|.|TRBJ2-7
CASSQDRGRASYEQYF
TGTGCCAGCAGCCAAGATCGGGGGCGGGCGTCCTACGAGCAGTACTTC
>TRBV3-1|.|few|TRBJ2-1
CASSQVDGTFYNEQFF
TGTGCCAGCAGCCAAGTTGATGGGACTTTCTACAATGAGCAGTTCTTC
>TRBV7-9|.|few|TRBJ1-6
CASSEGEWGRHSPLHF
TGTGCCAGCAGCGAAGGGGAGTGGGGAAGACACTCACCCCTCCACTTT
>TRBV3-1|TRBD1|.|TRBJ1-2
CASSSGGGYGYTF
TGTGCCAGCAGCTCAGGGGGTGGATATGGCTACACCTTC
>TRBV4-3|.|few|TRBJ1-2
CASSQDMTGTGYTF
TGCGCCAGCAGCCAAGATATGACGGGAACTGGCTACACCTTC
>TRBV29-1|.|.|TRBJ2-7
CSGSGPTYEQYF
TGCAGCGGAAGCGGGCCCACCTACGAGCAGTACTTC
>TRBV5-5|.|.|TRBJ1-5
CASSLVLRYSNQPQHF
TGTGCCAGCAGCTTGGTGCTTCGATATAGCAATCAGCCCCAGCATTTT
>TRBV20-1|.|.|TRBJ1-1
CSARDTEAFF
TGCAGTGCCAGGGATACTGAAGCTTTCTTT
>TRBV29-1|.|.|TRBJ1-1
CSVERGELNTEAFF
TGCAGCGTTGAGCGTGGGGAGTTGAACACTGAAGCTTTCTTT
>TRBV9|TRBD1|few|TRBJ1-1
CASSTTGGLYEAFF
TGTGCCAGCAGCACGACAGGGGGCCTGTATGAAGCTTTCTTT
>TRBV29-1|TRBD1|few|TRBJ1-1
CSEAKGQGNTEAFF
TGCAGCGAGGCCAAGGGACAGGGTAACACTGAAGCTTTCTTT
>TRBV6-1|.|few|TRBJ1-6
CASHPGLLVDSPLHF
TGTGCCAGCCATCCGGGCCTGCTGGTTGATTCACCCCTCCACTTT
>TRBV4-1|.|few|TRBJ1-5
CASSQGQLNQPQHF
TGCGCCAGCAGCCAAGGTCAGCTGAATCAGCCCCAGCATTTT
>TRBV12-3/TRBV12-4|.|.|TRBJ1-3
CASSVLTVSSGNTIYF
TGTGCCAGCAGCGTATTGACAGTGAGCTCTGGAAACACCATATATTTT
>TRBV29-1|.|few|TRBJ1-2
CSVVRDNFNYGYTF
TGCAGCGTAGTCCGGGACAACTTTAACTATGGCTACACCTTC
>TRBV20-1|.|.|TRBJ1-4
CSAREVQGRREKLFF
TGCAGTGCTAGAGAAGTACAGGGCCGGCGGGAAAAACTGTTTTTT
>TRBV7-2|.|.|TRBJ1-2
CASGSGLLAYTF
TGTGCCAGCGGCAGCGGACTATTGGCTTACACCTTC
>TRBV12-3/TRBV12-4|TRBD1|few|TRBJ1-5
CASSLTSQGAGQPQHF
TGTGCCAGCAGTTTAACGAGTCAGGGGGCGGGTCAGCCCCAGCATTTT
>TRBV4-3|.|few|TRBJ1-4
CASSHSQGPNEKLFF
TGCGCCAGCAGCCACTCACAGGGCCCTAATGAAAAACTGTTTTTT
>TRBV27|.|.|TRBJ2-7
CATSRGPYEQYF
TGTGCCACCTCACGGGGTCCCTACGAGCAGTACTTC
>TRBV20-1|TRBD2|.|TRBJ2-7
CSASVSGRTNEQYF
TGCAGTGCTAGTGTTAGCGGGAGAACAAACGAGCAGTACTTC
>TRBV4-1|TRBD1|few|TRBJ1-5
CASRGTGTANQPQHF
TGCGCCAGCAGGGGCACCGGGACAGCGAATCAGCCCCAGCATTTT
>TRBV12-3/TRBV12-4|.|few|TRBJ1-5
CASSPGRVQPQHF
TGTGCCAGCAGCCCGGGCAGGGTTCAGCCCCAGCATTTT
>TRBV28|.|many|TRBJ1-2
CASSYSNYGYTF
TGTGCCAGCAGTTACTCCAACTATGGCTACACCTTC
>TRBV9|.|.|TRBJ1-2
CASSVTGSQGYTF
TGTGCCAGCAGCGTTACAGGGAGTCAAGGCTACACCTTC
>TRBV7-9|TRBD1|.|TRBJ1-1
CASSLLKTGARNTEAFF
TGTGCCAGCAGCTTGCTTAAAACAGGGGCCCGGAACACTGAAGCTTTCTTT
>TRBV20-1|TRBD1|.|TRBJ1-6
CSARVGQMSRSPLHF
TGCAGTGCTAGAGTGGGACAGATGTCCCGTTCACCCCTCCACTTT
>TRBV5-1|TRBD1|.|TRBJ1-5
CASSYSGTGGNQPQHF
TGCGCCAGCAGCTATTCCGGGACAGGGGGCAATCAGCCCCAGCATTTT
>TRBV5-1|TRBD1|.|TRBJ1-2
CASSTTGTGYGYTF
TGCGCCAGCAGCACGACCGGGACAGGCTATGGCTACACCTTC
>TRBV27|TRBD1|few|TRBJ1-2
CASSRRTGGGYGYTF
TGTGCCAGCAGTAGAAGGACAGGGGGCGGTTATGGCTACACCTTC
>TRBV18|.|.|TRBJ1-5
CASSPRQESQPQHF
TGTGCCAGCTCACCAAGGCAGGAAAGTCAGCCCCAGCATTTT